The clone carrying this T cell receptor (beta chain) was observed a handful of times. This sample's treatment: 15 to 20 received Ad26.COV2.S at low or high dose, single or two shots; about 5 received placebo; per-sample allocation not given. Following the first vaccine or placebo injection, samples were taken on day 63. CDR1 is LGHNA and CDR2 is YSLEER in the germline V gene. Unmatched junction bases numbered 6, after V lost 0 bases and J lost 5 bases. This CDR3 has 15 residues. Clones were sequenced by immunoSEQ multiplex PCR, and TCRdb holds only the in-frame ones, with some missing. The table lists around 450,000 clones, around 87% of them singletons. These data are taken from a study of Ad26.COV2.S vaccination and SARS-CoV-2 variants.

The sequenced sample was peripheral blood, obtained in a trial of Ad26.COV2.S vaccine versus placebo. The V call is TRBV4-3, the J call TRBJ2-5; 7 bases agree with TRBD2. The receptor's source is a person aged 18-60 years who received the Ad26.COV2.S COVID-19 vaccine or a placebo. As DNA, the CDR3 is TGCGCCAGCAGCCAAGATTGGGGGGGTTGGGAGACCCAGTACTTC. Translation: CASSQDWGGWETQYF.